This TCR beta chain was profiled in a study of vaccination effects on CD4 cells after COVID-19. The wider study: Samples came 142 and 148 days after COVID-19 diagnosis, before vaccination.

Under the ViraFEST assay, PBMC were stimulated with viral peptide pools so that antigen-specific CD4+ T cells expanded. Sequencing was performed afterwards. Culturing for approximately 10 days preceded CD4+ T cell isolation. Between March and December 2020, the person had a SARS-CoV-2 infection that PCR confirmed. Both day 3 and day 7 saw half the medium replaced with IL-2 medium. This table comes from immunoSEQ multiplex PCR, and its TCRdb copy is limited to in-frame clones, with some not included. Among some 30,000 clones listed, about 72% were seen once. Regarding this clone: Its matching antigen is unknown.

Study-wide results and caveats: Pronounced clonal contraction occurred in clones induced by infection and by vaccine late after vaccination.

Here the sequenced sample was CD4+ T cells from PBMCs cultured with a peptide pool, taken before COVID-19 vaccination. The receptor was isolated from a human donor who had a prior SARS-CoV-2 infection.

CDR3 DNA: TGCGCCAGCAGCCCTGACAGGGAGGGCTACAATGAGCAGTTCTTC. Translation: CASSPDREGYNEQFF. This sequence joins TRBV4-3 and TRBJ2-1; D may correspond to TRBD1 or TRBD2 (7 bases each). This CDR3 has 15 amino acids. The ends were cut back, 4 bases at V and 3 bases at J, with 13 bases in the middle. In germline, CDR1 is LGHNA, CDR2 YSLEER.